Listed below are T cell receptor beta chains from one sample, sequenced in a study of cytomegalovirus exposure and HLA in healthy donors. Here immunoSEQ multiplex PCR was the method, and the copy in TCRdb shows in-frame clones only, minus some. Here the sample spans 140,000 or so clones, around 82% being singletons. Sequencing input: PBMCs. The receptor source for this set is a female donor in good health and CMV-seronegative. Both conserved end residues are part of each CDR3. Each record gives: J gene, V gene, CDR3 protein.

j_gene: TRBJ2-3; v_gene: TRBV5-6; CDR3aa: CASSLIRGRSDTQYF
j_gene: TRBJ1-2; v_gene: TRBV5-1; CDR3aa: CASSLKGIDYPF
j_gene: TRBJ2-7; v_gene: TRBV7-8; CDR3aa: CASSVLGTSGRVDEQYF
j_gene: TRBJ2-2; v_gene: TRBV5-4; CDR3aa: CASSMGADTGELFF
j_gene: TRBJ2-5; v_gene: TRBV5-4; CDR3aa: CASSSERGSDETQYF
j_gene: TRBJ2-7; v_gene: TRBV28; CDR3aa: CASRGYEQYF
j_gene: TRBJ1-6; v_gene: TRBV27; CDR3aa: CASSLSYEAFGSYNSPLHF
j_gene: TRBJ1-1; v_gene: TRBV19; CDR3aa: CASTEGDRRTEAFF
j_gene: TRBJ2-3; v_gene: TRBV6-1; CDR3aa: CASSDRGTDTQYF
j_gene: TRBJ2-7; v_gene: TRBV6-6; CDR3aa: CASRGRVRVFYEQYF
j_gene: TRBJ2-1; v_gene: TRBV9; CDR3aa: CASSASASSYNEQFF
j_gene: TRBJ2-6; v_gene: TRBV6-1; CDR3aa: CASSERILAGPSGANVLTF
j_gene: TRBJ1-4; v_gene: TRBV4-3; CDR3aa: CASSQEDLTGEKLFF
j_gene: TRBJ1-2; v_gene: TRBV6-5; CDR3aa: CASSYSWRESYTF
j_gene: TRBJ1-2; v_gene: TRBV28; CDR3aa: CASSLTGPEGYGYTF
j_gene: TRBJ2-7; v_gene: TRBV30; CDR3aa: CAWSAGQPAYEQYF
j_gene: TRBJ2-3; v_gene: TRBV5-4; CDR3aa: CASSFSPGGTTDTQYF
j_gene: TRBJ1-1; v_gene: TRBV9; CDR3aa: CASSVDTRGTEAFF
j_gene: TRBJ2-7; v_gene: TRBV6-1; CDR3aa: CATGVTSGGPYEQYF
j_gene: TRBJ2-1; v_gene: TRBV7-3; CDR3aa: CASSPVAGGLGYNEQFF
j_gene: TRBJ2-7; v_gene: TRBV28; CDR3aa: CASSPELGQASYEQYF
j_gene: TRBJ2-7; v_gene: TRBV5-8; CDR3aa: CASSSGTDTYEQYF
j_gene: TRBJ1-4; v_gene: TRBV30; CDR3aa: CAWTPGQGRGTNEKLFF
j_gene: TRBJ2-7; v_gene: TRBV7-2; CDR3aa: CASSLIGGGADEQYF
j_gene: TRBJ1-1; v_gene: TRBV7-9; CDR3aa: CASSLADRGRNTEAFF
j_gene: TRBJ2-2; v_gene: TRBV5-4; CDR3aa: CASSFQGSNTGELFF
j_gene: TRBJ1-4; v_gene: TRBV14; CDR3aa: CASSQGQGATSNEKLFF
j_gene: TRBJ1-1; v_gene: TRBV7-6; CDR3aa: CASRGGSGGLTEAFF
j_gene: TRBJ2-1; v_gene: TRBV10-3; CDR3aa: CAISESSYNEQFF
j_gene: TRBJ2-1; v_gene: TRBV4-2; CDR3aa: CASSQVSSGWSSYNEQFF
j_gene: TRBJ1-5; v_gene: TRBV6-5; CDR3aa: CAARGGLNQPQHF
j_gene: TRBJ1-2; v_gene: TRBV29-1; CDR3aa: CSVRRQGVNYGYTF
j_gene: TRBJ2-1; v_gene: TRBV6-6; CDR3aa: CASSYHDRGSVF
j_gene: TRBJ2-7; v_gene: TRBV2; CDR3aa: CASSYRDREYYEQYF
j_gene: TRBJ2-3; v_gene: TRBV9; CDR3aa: CASSPRAGADTQYF
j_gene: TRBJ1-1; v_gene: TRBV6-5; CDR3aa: CASSYRGLTGDEAFF
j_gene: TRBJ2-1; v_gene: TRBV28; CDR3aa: CASSLEAGVYNEQFF
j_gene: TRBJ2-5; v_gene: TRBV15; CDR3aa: CATGESGNQETQYF
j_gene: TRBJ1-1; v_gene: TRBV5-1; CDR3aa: CASSSRPGQASSEAFF
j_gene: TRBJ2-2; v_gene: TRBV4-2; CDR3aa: CASSQGPSGGFTNTGELFF
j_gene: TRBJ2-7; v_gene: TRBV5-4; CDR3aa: CASSLNRDRFSYEQYF
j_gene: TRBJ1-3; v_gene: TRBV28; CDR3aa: CASSFPSGTSLMGDTIYF